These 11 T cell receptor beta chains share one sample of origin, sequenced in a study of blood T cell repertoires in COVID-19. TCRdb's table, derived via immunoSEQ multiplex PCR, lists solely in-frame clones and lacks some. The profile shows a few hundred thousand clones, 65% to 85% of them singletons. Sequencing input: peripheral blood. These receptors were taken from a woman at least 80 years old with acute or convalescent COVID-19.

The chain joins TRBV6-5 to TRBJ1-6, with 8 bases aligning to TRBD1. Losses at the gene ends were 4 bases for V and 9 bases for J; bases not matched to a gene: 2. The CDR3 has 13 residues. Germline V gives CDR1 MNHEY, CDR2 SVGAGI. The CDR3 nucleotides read TGTGCCAGCAGTTCAGGGGGCCTTTCACCCCTCCACTTT. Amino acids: CASSSGGLSPLHF.

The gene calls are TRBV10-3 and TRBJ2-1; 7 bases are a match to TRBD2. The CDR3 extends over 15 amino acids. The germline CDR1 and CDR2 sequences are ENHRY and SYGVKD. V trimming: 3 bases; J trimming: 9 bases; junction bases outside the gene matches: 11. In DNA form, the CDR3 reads TGTGCCATCAGTGAATCCCGGACTATAGCGGGTGAGCAGTTCTTC. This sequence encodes CAISESRTIAGEQFF.

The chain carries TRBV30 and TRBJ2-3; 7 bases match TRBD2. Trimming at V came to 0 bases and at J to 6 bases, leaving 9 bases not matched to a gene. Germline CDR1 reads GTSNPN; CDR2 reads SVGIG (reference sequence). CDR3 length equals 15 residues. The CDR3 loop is CAWSVSGAQRDTQYF. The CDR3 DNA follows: TGTGCCTGGAGTGTAAGCGGGGCCCAGCGGGATACGCAGTATTTT.

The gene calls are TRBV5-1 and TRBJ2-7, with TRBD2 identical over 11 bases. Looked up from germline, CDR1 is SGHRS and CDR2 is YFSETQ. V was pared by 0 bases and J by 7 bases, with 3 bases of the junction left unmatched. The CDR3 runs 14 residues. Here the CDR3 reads CASSLAVAGGEQYF. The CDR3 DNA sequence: TGCGCCAGCAGCTTGGCGGTAGCGGGGGGGGAGCAGTACTTC.

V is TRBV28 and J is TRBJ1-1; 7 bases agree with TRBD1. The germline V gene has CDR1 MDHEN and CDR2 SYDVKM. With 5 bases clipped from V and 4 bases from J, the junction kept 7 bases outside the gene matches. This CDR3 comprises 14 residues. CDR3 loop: CASSPTGSGTEAFF. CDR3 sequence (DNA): TGTGCCAGCAGTCCGACAGGGTCCGGCACTGAAGCTTTCTTT.

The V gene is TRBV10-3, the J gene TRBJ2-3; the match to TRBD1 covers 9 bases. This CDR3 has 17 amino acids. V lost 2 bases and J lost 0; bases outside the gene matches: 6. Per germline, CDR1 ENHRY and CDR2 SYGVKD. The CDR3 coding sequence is TGTGCCATCAGTGAGCGTGGGACAGGGTCTAGCACAGATACGCAGTATTTT. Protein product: CAISERGTGSSTDTQYF.

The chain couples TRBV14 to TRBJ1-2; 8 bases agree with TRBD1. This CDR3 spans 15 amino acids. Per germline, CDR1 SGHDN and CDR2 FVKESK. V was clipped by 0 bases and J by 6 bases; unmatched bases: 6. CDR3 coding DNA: TGTGCCAGCAGCCAAGATCCGCGCAGGGGGCATGGCTACACCTTC. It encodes CASSQDPRRGHGYTF.

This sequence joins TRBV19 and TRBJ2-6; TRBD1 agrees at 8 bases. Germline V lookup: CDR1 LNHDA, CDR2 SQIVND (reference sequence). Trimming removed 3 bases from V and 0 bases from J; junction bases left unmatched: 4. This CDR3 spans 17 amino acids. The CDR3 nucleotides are TGTGCCAGTAGTATCGGACAGGGAAGCTCTGGGGCCAACGTCCTGACTTTC. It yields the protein CASSIGQGSSGANVLTF.

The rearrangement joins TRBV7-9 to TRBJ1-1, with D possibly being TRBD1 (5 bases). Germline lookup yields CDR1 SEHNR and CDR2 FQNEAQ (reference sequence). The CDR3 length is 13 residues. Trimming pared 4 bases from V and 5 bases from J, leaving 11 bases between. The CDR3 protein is CASSYWGDTEAFF. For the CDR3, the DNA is TGTGCCAGCAGCTACTGGGGGGATACTGAAGCTTTCTTT.

CDR3 protein: CASSQDAGRTGELFF. In DNA form, the CDR3 reads TGTGCCAGCAGCCAAGATGCAGGGAGGACCGGGGAGCTGTTTTTT. The chain employs TRBV14 and TRBJ2-2, with a possible D match to TRBD2 (6 bases). The CDR3 contains 15 residues. The germline V and J ends were trimmed by 0 bases and 5 bases, with 10 bases remaining between them. The germline CDR1 and CDR2 sequences are SGHDN and FVKESK.

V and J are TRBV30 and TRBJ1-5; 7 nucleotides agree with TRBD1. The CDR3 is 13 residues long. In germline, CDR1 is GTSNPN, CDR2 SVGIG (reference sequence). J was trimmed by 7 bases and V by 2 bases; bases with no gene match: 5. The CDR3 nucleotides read TGTGCCTGGAGTAACACAGGGGTACAGCCCCAGCATTTT. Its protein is CAWSNTGVQPQHF.